These 29 T cell receptor beta chains came from one sample sequenced in a study of blood T cell repertoires in COVID-19. The method was immunoSEQ multiplex PCR; TCRdb's version includes in-frame clones alone and lacks a portion of them. The sample records 70,000 to 80,000 clones, over 65% being singletons. The sample taken for sequencing was peripheral blood. These TCRs come from a human donor in a cohort sampled during active COVID-19.

The chain is built from TRBV3-1 (or the pseudogene TRBV3-2) and TRBJ1-2; the match to TRBD1 covers 7 bases. This CDR3 has 14 amino acids. The germline V gene has CDR1 LGHDT and CDR2 YNNKEL (reference sequence). The V segment lost 5 bases and the J segment 5 bases; nucleotides outside the gene matches: 8. The CDR3 nucleotides read TGTGCCAGCAGCACCTGGGACAGAAGATATGGCTACACCTTC. Translated, it gives CASSTWDRRYGYTF.

This clone showed up just once. The chain carries TRBV28 and TRBJ1-1, with D perhaps matching TRBD1 (6 bases). The V gene lost 1 base and the J gene lost 4 bases, with 13 bases spanning the gap. The V gene's germline CDR1 is MDHEN and CDR2 SYDVKM. The length of the CDR3 is 15 residues. Here the CDR3 reads CASSLYKRGGTEAFF. In nucleotides, the CDR3 is TGTGCCAGCAGTTTATATAAGAGGGGGGGCACTGAAGCTTTCTTT.

Only one count was recorded for this clone. The V call is TRBV28, the J call TRBJ1-4, with a possible D match to TRBD1 (5 bases). The CDR3 contains 16 residues. The germline V gene encodes CDR1 MDHEN and CDR2 SYDVKM. The V end lost 6 bases, the J end lost 0 bases, and 14 bases lay between the germline ends. CDR3: CASRRQNRATNEKLFF. For the CDR3, the DNA is TGTGCCAGCAGACGACAGAACCGCGCAACTAATGAAAAACTGTTTTTT.

The V and J genes are TRBV5-6 and TRBJ1-3; the match to TRBD1 covers 9 bases. The V gene end was trimmed by 5 bases and the J gene end by 3 bases; junction bases not matched to a gene: 9. The CDR3 is 16 amino acids. Germline V CDR1 and CDR2: SGHDT, YYEEEE. The CDR3 nucleotides are TGTGCCAGCAGGACATCCGGGACAGGGAGTGGAAACACCATATATTTT. It is translated as CASRTSGTGSGNTIYF. Full variable domain (missing parts from reference TRBV5-6 and TRBJ1-3): DAGVTQSPTHLIKTRGQQVTLRCSPKSGHDTVSWYQQALGQGPQFIFQYYEEEERQRGNFPDRFSGHQFPNYSSELNVNALLLGDSALYLCASRTSGTGSGNTIYFGEGSWLTVV.

The CDR3 coding sequence is TGCGCCAGCAGTGAGCCGAGGTACGAGCAGTACTTC. It codes for CASSEPRYEQYF. This rearrangement joins TRBV10-2 to TRBJ2-7; D call uncertain. Germline CDR1 reads WSHSY; CDR2 reads SAAADI. The CDR3 loop spans 12 amino acids. Trimming left V 2 bases short and J 4 bases short, with 6 bases between.

This chain connects TRBV6-5 to TRBJ2-7; 9 positions agree with TRBD1. Germline V gene data show CDR1 as MNHEY and CDR2 as SVGAGI. The CDR3 loop spans 14 amino acids. The V segment lost 10 bases and the J segment 1 base; nucleotides outside the gene matches: 8. The CDR3 sequence: CAITPTGGSYEQYF. In DNA, the CDR3 is TGTGCCATTACCCCGACAGGGGGATCCTACGAGCAGTACTTC.

V and J are TRBV21-1 and TRBJ2-1; no DNA check was done on the table's D call, TRBD2. TRBV21-1 constitutes a pseudogene. This CDR3 contains 14 residues. DNA for the CDR3: TGTGCCAGCAGCCGAGGGCCCCACCTAACATGCGGACTCTTC. Encoded protein: CASSRGPHLTCGLF.

The V call is TRBV28, the J call TRBJ1-1; TRBD1 aligns across 7 bases. Germline V gives CDR1 MDHEN, CDR2 SYDVKM. The CDR3 runs to 15 residues. The ends lost 5 bases at V and 5 bases at J; junction bases unmatched: 11. The CDR3 spells CASSSSGAGGTEAFF. The CDR3 DNA is TGTGCCAGCAGTAGTTCAGGGGCAGGGGGGACTGAAGCTTTCTTT. Combining the CDR3 with reference TRBV28 and TRBJ1-1 gives the whole variable domain DVKVTQSSRYLVKRTGEKVFLECVQDMDHENMFWYRQDPGLGLRLIYFSYDVKMKEKGDIPEGYSVSREKKERFSLILESASTNQTSMYLCASSSSGAGGTEAFFGQGTRLTVV.

CDR3 residues: CASSLGQGARNSPLHF. CDR3 bases: TGTGCCAGCAGCTTGGGACAGGGGGCGCGGAATTCACCCCTCCACTTT. The chain uses TRBV27 and TRBJ1-6; 12 nucleotides match TRBD1. This CDR3 region has 16 residues. CDR1 and CDR2 (germline): MNHEY, SMNVEV (reference sequence). Trimming at V came to 6 bases and at J to 7 bases, leaving 7 bases not matched to a gene.

The rearrangement uses TRBV5-6 and TRBJ2-2, with D uncertain. V lost 3 bases and J 3 bases, leaving 18 bases between the germline ends. Germline CDR1 and CDR2: SGHDT and YYEEEE. The CDR3 loop spans 17 amino acids. The CDR3 is CASSSIQAARDTGELFF. DNA for the CDR3: TGTGCCAGCAGCTCAATCCAGGCCGCGAGAGACACCGGGGAGCTGTTTTTT.

The rearrangement joins TRBV5-6 to TRBJ2-2, with 10 bases matching TRBD2. CDR3 length equals 16 residues. Germline lookup yields CDR1 SGHDT and CDR2 YYEEEE. V was pared by 1 base and J by 5 bases, with 5 bases of the junction left unmatched. Here the CDR3 DNA reads TGTGCCAGCAGCTTGTTTCTAGCGGGGGCGACCGGGGAGCTGTTTTTT. Its protein product is CASSLFLAGATGELFF.

This clone appeared a few times. V and J are TRBV5-4 and TRBJ1-2, with 7 bases that match TRBD1. This CDR3 contains 13 residues. CDR1 and CDR2 (germline): SGHNT, YYREEE (reference sequence). The trim removed 3 bases at V and 9 bases at J, leaving 8 bases unmatched. The CDR3 DNA is TGTGCCAGCAGCTCCGACAGGGACTGGAGCTACACCTTC. This gives the protein CASSSDRDWSYTF.

This chain uses TRBV3-1 (or the pseudogene TRBV3-2) with TRBJ2-7; TRBD1 matches at 7 bases. The CDR3 runs to 15 residues. Germline loops: CDR1 LGHDT, CDR2 YNNKEL (reference sequence). V shed 6 bases, J shed 1 base, and the junction held 9 bases outside the gene matches. CDR3 region: CASSYEGASSYEQYF. The CDR3 coding sequence is TGTGCCAGCAGTTACGAGGGGGCGTCGTCCTACGAGCAGTACTTC.

CDR3 loop: CASSAGQGVTGELFF. CDR3 coding DNA: TGTGCCAGCAGCGCCGGACAGGGGGTCACCGGGGAGCTGTTTTTT. The chain joins TRBV5-6 to TRBJ2-2, with 10 bases aligning to TRBD1. Germline CDR1 is SGHDT and CDR2 is YYEEEE. With V trimmed by 4 bases and J by 4 bases, 4 bases remained unmatched. The CDR3 runs 15 residues.

The table lists this clone with a few counts. This sequence joins TRBV5-1 and TRBJ2-7, with 8 bases lining up with TRBD1. With 3 bases clipped from V and 1 base from J, the junction kept 3 bases outside the gene matches. Germline-derived CDR1 and CDR2 are SGHRS and YFSETQ. The CDR3 loop spans 14 amino acids. The chain's CDR3 is CASSSGQGSYEQYF. The CDR3, as DNA: TGCGCCAGCAGCTCCGGACAGGGATCCTACGAGCAGTACTTC.

V is TRBV25-1 and J is TRBJ1-6; TRBD1 agrees at 9 bases. Germline loops: CDR1 MGHDK, CDR2 SYGVNS. The CDR3 covers 17 residues. J lost 0 bases, V lost 4 bases, and 4 bases had no gene match. CDR3 sequence: CASSVGTGSSYNSPLHF. Here the CDR3 DNA reads TGTGCCAGCAGTGTTGGGACAGGGAGCTCCTATAATTCACCCCTCCACTTT.

This chain links TRBV5-1 with TRBJ1-1; D gene ambiguous. CDR3 length: 15 residues. The germline V and J ends were trimmed by 0 bases and 1 base, with 10 bases remaining between them. The germline V gene encodes CDR1 SGHRS and CDR2 YFSETQ. The CDR3 here is CASSLGGLRNTEAFF. CDR3 coding DNA: TGCGCCAGCAGCTTGGGCGGCCTAAGGAACACTGAAGCTTTCTTT.

The gene calls are TRBV6-5 and TRBJ2-5, with a tentative D call TRBD2 (7 bases). The length of the CDR3 is 15 residues. V lost 5 bases and J lost 5, with 18 bases in between. Germline V gives CDR1 MNHEY, CDR2 SVGAGI. Here the CDR3 DNA reads TGTGCCAGCAGTCCCCCCCTGGGGGGGGCGGAGACCCAGTACTTC. Protein product: CASSPPLGGAETQYF.

The V call is TRBV9, the J call TRBJ1-3; D is unclear. Trimming removed 4 bases at V and 2 bases at J, with 13 bases between. Germline CDR1 is SGDLS and CDR2 is YYNGEE. CDR3 size: 15 residues. CDR3 loop: CASSPHPGAGNTIYF. The CDR3, as DNA: TGTGCCAGCAGCCCTCACCCGGGAGCTGGAAACACCATATATTTT.

The V gene is TRBV2, the J gene TRBJ1-1, with 7 bases that match TRBD1. The CDR3 runs to 14 residues. Germline V lookup: CDR1 SNHLY, CDR2 FYNNEI. V was pared by 7 bases and J by 6 bases, with 11 bases of the junction left unmatched. CDR3: CASTTGAGRAEAFF. In nucleotides, the CDR3 is TGTGCCAGCACCACAGGGGCCGGCCGGGCTGAAGCTTTCTTT. The variable domain in full, completed from reference TRBV2 and TRBJ1-1, reads EPEVTQTPSHQVTQMGQEVILRCVPISNHLYFYWYRQILGQKVEFLVSFYNNEISEKSEIFDDQFSVERPDGSNFTLKIRSTKLEDSAMYFCASTTGAGRAEAFFGQGTRLTVV.

In this sample, this clone turned up a few times. The rearrangement links TRBV2 to TRBJ2-6; TRBD1 might be the D (5 bases). Per the germline V gene, CDR1 is SNHLY and CDR2 is FYNNEI. The CDR3 contains 16 residues. The V end lost 3 bases, the J end lost 0 bases, and 9 bases lay between the germline ends. The CDR3 DNA reads TGTGCCAGCAGTGATCCTGACAGCTCTGGGGCCAACGTCCTGACTTTC. Translated, it gives CASSDPDSSGANVLTF.

In this sample, this clone turned up once. This chain connects TRBV3-1 (or the pseudogene TRBV3-2) to TRBJ2-7, with D maybe TRBD2 (6 bases). V was pared by 4 bases and J by 2 bases, with 12 bases between. The CDR3 is 14 residues long. Germline V lookup: CDR1 LGHDT, CDR2 YNNKEL (reference sequence). In DNA form, the CDR3 reads TGTGCCAGCAGCCGAAGTGGAGGGACCTACGAGCAGTACTTC. Translating gives CASSRSGGTYEQYF.

V usage is TRBV28 and J usage is TRBJ2-3; 12 bases line up with TRBD2. The junction had 10 bases not matched to a gene; V was cut back by 6 bases and J by 6 bases. Germline V lookup: CDR1 MDHEN, CDR2 SYDVKM. The CDR3 runs to 16 residues. CDR3 loop: CASRDGRTSGEDTQYF. The CDR3, as DNA: TGTGCCAGCAGGGACGGACGGACTAGCGGGGAGGATACGCAGTATTTT. Full variable domain (rest looked up from reference TRBV28 and TRBJ2-3): DVKVTQSSRYLVKRTGEKVFLECVQDMDHENMFWYRQDPGLGLRLIYFSYDVKMKEKGDIPEGYSVSREKKERFSLILESASTNQTSMYLCASRDGRTSGEDTQYFGPGTRLTVL.

The V call is TRBV4-2, the J call TRBJ2-1, with D possibly TRBD2 on 6 matching bases. CDR1 and CDR2 (germline): LGHNA, YNFKEQ. The V and J ends lost 4 bases and 5 bases respectively, with 24 bases between them. This CDR3 contains 18 residues. This CDR3 reads CASSLEPISEGRNNEQFF. The CDR3 DNA sequence: TGTGCCAGCAGCCTCGAACCGATCTCGGAGGGCCGGAACAATGAGCAGTTCTTC.

The gene calls are TRBV7-3 and TRBJ2-7; 9 nucleotides match TRBD1. Germline trimming cut 5 bases from V and 6 bases from J; bases unmatched to any gene: 5. The CDR3 consists of 13 residues. Germline CDR1 and CDR2: SGHTA and FQGTGA. The CDR3 DNA reads as TGTGCCAGCAGCCCGGGACAGGGAACCGAGCAGTACTTC. Protein product: CASSPGQGTEQYF.

The chain joins TRBV7-9 to TRBJ2-7; TRBD1 matches at 7 bases. Germline CDR1 SEHNR, CDR2 FQNEAQ (reference sequence). Trimming removed 1 base from V and 3 bases from J; junction bases left unmatched: 9. The CDR3 is 16 amino acids. CDR3 loop: CASSLDLRQGYYEQYF. The CDR3 coding sequence is TGTGCCAGCAGCTTAGACTTGAGACAGGGCTACTACGAGCAGTACTTC.

The chain combines TRBV15 with TRBJ1-2; 11 bases line up with TRBD1. Germline values: CDR1 LNHNV, CDR2 YYDKDF (reference sequence). This CDR3 is built from 14 residues. V shed 3 bases and J 8 bases; nucleotides not matched to a gene: 5. The CDR3 nucleotides read TGTGCCACCAGCAGTGGGACAGGGGGTTTCGGCTACACCTTC. This sequence encodes CATSSGTGGFGYTF.

This chain connects TRBV14 to TRBJ2-5; TRBD1 might be the D (6 bases). The V and J ends lost 0 bases and 2 bases respectively, with 10 bases between them. The CDR3 has 15 amino acids. The germline gives CDR1 SGHDN, CDR2 FVKESK. CDR3: CASSQDLGQQETQYF. For the CDR3, the DNA is TGTGCCAGCAGCCAAGATCTTGGACAGCAAGAGACCCAGTACTTC.

This chain uses TRBV28 with TRBJ2-5; 16 bases line up with TRBD2. J lost 6 bases, V lost 6 bases, and 4 bases had no gene match. CDR1 MDHEN and CDR2 SYDVKM come from the germline V gene. This CDR3 spans 15 amino acids. CDR3 nucleotide sequence: TGTGCCAGCAGCGGGACTAGCGGGGGGGCGAAGACCCAGTACTTC. It encodes CASSGTSGGAKTQYF.